This T cell receptor (beta chain) was captured by sequencing in a study of OX40 agonist ivuxolimab in advanced cancers. Sequencing was performed with immunoSEQ multiplex PCR; in TCRdb, only in-frame clones are kept and a portion is missing. This table holds 76,000 or so clones, 70% to 90% found once. V dropped 0 bases and J dropped 3 bases, with 11 bases sitting between them. The CDR3 contains 15 residues. Looked up from germline, CDR1 is MNHEY and CDR2 is SMNVEV (reference sequence). Specimen: CD4+ or CD8+ T cells sorted from blood, collected in a trial of the OX40 agonist ivuxolimab. The rearrangement uses TRBV27 and TRBJ1-1, with D perhaps TRBD1 (5 bases). The clonotype was recovered from an adult with an advanced solid tumor such as melanoma, head and neck, liver or kidney cancer. This chain's CDR3 is CASSLSGGTYTEAFF. The CDR3 DNA reads TGTGCCAGCAGTTTATCGGGCGGGACGTACACTGAAGCTTTCTTT.